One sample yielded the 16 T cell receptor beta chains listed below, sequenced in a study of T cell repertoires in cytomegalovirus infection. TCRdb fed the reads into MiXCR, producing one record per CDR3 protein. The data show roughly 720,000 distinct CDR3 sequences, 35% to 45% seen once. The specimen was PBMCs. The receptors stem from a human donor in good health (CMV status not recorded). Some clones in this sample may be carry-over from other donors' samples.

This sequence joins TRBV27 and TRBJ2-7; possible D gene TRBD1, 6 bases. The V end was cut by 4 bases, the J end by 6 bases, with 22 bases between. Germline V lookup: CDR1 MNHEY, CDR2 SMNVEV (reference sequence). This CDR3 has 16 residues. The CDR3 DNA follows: TGTGCCAGCAGTTCACCACAGGGTAAGGTAGGAGGCGAGCAGTACTTC. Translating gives CASSSPQGKVGGEQYF.

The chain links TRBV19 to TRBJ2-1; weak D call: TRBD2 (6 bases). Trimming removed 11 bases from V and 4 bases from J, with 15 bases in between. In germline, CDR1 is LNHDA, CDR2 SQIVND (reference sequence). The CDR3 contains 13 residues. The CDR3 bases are TGTGCCGCGGGGCCCCCCCCTTACAATGAGCAGTTCTTC. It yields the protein CAAGPPPYNEQFF. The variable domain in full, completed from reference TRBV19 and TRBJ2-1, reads DGGITQSPKYLFRKEGQNVTLSCEQNLNHDAMYWYRQDPGQGLRLIYYSQIVNDFQKGDIAEGYSVSREKKESFPLTVTSAQKNPTAFYLCAAGPPPYNEQFFGPGTRLTVL.

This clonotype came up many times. CDR3 DNA sequence: TGTGCCAGCAGCTTGGGGGTGTCCTCCGGGGAGCTGTTTTTT. This sequence encodes CASSLGVSSGELFF. The chain employs TRBV7-8 and TRBJ2-2; D might be TRBD1 or TRBD2, each matching 5 bases. The CDR3 is made up of 14 amino acids. The ends were cut back, 3 bases at V and 6 bases at J, with 11 bases in the middle. Germline values: CDR1 SGHVS, CDR2 FQNEAQ.

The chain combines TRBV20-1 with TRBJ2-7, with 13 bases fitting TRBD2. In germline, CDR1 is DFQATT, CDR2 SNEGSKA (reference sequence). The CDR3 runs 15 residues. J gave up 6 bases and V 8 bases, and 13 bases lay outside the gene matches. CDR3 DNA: TGCAGTACTCCCCGGCCACTAGCGGGAGGGGCCGAGCAGTACTTC. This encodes CSTPRPLAGGAEQYF.

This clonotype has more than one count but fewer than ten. CDR3 in amino acids: CASTDRETVNSYNEQFF. The CDR3 DNA reads as TGTGCCAGCACCGACCGCGAGACCGTTAACTCCTACAATGAGCAGTTCTTC. V is TRBV28 and J is TRBJ2-1, with D unresolved. Trimming took off 7 bases at V and 0 bases at J, with 19 bases between the two ends. CDR1 and CDR2 (germline): MDHEN, SYDVKM. This CDR3 comprises 17 residues.

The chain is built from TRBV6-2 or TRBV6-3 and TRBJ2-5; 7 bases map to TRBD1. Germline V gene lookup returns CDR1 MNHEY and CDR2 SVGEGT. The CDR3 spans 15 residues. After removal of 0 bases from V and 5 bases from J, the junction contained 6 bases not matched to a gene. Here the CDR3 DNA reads TGTGCCAGCAGTTACTCCGGCAGGGGGATGGAGACCCAGTACTTC. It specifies CASSYSGRGMETQYF.

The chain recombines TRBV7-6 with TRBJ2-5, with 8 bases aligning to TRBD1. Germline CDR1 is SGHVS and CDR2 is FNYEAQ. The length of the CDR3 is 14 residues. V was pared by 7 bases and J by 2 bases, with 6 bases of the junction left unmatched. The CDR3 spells CASIKQGGQETQYF. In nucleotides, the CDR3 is TGTGCCAGCATTAAACAGGGGGGTCAAGAGACCCAGTACTTC.

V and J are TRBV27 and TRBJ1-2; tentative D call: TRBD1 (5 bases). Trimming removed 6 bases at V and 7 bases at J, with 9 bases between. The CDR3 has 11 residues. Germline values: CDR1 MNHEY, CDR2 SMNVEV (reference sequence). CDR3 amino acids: CASRDGGGYTF. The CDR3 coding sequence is TGTGCCAGCAGGGACGGGGGTGGCTACACCTTC.

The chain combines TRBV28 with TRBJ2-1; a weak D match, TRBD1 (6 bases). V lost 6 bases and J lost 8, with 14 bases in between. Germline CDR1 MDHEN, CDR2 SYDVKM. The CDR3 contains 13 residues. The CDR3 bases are TGTGCCAGCAGGAGCAGGGGTGTAGATGAGCAGTTCTTC. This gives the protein CASRSRGVDEQFF.

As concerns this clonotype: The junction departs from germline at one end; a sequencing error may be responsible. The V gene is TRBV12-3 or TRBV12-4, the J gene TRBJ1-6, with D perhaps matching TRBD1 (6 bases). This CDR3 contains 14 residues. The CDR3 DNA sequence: TGTGCTAGCAGTTTCTGGGGGCAGGGGTCACCCCTCCACTTT. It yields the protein CASSFWGQGSPLHF.

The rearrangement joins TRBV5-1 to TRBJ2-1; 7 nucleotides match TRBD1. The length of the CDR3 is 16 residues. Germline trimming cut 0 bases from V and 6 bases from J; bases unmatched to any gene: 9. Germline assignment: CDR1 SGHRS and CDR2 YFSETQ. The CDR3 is CASSLVATGLGNEQFF. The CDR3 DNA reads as TGCGCCAGCAGCTTGGTCGCGACAGGGCTGGGCAATGAGCAGTTCTTC.

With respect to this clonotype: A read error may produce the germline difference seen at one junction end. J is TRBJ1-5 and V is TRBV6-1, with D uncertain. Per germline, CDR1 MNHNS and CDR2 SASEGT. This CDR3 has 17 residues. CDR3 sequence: CASSEAESRASNRPQHF. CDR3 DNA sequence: TGTGCCAGCAGTGAAGCAGAATCCCGGGCGAGCAATCGGCCCCAGCATTTT.

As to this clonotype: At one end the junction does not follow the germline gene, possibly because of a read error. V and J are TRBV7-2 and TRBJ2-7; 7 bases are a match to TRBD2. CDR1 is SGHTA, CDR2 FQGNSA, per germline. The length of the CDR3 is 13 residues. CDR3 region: CASSLGGEYGQYF. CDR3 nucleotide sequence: TGTGCCAGCAGCTTGGGGGGGGAATACGGGCAGTACTTC.

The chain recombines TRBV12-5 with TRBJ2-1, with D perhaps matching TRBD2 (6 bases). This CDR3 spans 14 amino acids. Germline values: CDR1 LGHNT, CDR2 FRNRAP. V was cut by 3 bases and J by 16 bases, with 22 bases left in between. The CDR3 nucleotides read TGTGCTAGTGGTTTAACTTCGCGGTCGACTAGTCAATTCTTC. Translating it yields CASGLTSRSTSQFF.

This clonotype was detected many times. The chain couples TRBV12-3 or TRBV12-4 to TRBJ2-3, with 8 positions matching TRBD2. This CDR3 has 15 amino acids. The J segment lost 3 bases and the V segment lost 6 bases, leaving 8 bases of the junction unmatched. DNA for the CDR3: TGTGCCAGCAGGGGGAGCGGGAGCCTTACAGATACGCAGTATTTT. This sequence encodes CASRGSGSLTDTQYF.

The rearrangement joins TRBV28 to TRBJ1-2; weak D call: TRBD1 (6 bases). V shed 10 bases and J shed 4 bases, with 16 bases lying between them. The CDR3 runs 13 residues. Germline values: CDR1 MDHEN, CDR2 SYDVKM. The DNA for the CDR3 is TGTGCCACCCCAAAAAGGGGGGGCTATGGCTACACCTTC. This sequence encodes CATPKRGGYGYTF.